The 24 T cell receptor beta chains below were found in one sample sequenced in a study of control samples from healthy donors and cancer patients. Generated by immunoSEQ multiplex PCR, the TCRdb table keeps only in-frame clones and is missing some. The sample consists of around 100,000 clones, about 89% of them appearing once. Sequencing input: PBMCs. The origin of the receptors is a man aged 55 to 69 with lung cancer.

The V and J genes are TRBV25-1 and TRBJ1-1; D possibly corresponds to TRBD1 (6 bases). The length of the CDR3 is 14 residues. Germline CDR1 is MGHDK and CDR2 is SYGVNS. V shed 5 bases and J shed 5 bases, with 15 bases lying between them. DNA of the CDR3: TGTGCCAGCAGTTCCACCAGGGGTAGGACTGAAGCTTTCTTT. Its translation: CASSSTRGRTEAFF.

This chain uses TRBV7-3 with TRBJ1-1, with TRBD1 matching 12 bases. CDR1 is SGHTA and CDR2 is FQGTGA in the germline V gene. This CDR3 has 16 amino acids. The J segment lost 6 bases and the V segment lost 3 bases, leaving 8 bases of the junction unmatched. The CDR3 DNA sequence: TGTGCCAGCAGCTTCAACCCGGGACAGGGGGCGGCTGAAGCTTTCTTT. Residues: CASSFNPGQGAAEAFF.

The V call is TRBV6-6, the J call TRBJ1-2; D is unresolved. The CDR3 is 15 residues long. The V end was cut by 2 bases, the J end by 0 bases, with 10 bases between. The germline V gene has CDR1 MNHNY and CDR2 SVGAGI (reference sequence). CDR3 protein: CASSYREWANYGYTF. The CDR3, as DNA: TGTGCCAGCAGTTACCGAGAATGGGCTAACTATGGCTACACCTTC.

The gene calls are TRBV2 and TRBJ2-5; D is possibly TRBD1 (6 bases). Germline CDR1 is SNHLY and CDR2 is FYNNEI. The V and J ends lost 5 bases and 9 bases respectively, with 19 bases between them. The CDR3 covers 14 residues. The CDR3 loop is CASSRDISPGAQYF. CDR3 coding DNA: TGTGCCAGCAGTAGGGACATTTCCCCAGGGGCCCAGTACTTC.

The chain joins TRBV5-5 to TRBJ2-2; a possible D gene is TRBD1 (6 bases). With 3 bases removed from V and 1 base from J, the gap between germline ends came to 13 bases. The CDR3 length is 16 residues. Germline V lookup: CDR1 SGHKS, CDR2 YYEKEE (reference sequence). The CDR3 spells CASSSAGTLNTGELFF. The CDR3 region has the DNA TGTGCCAGCAGCTCCGCCGGGACACTGAACACCGGGGAGCTGTTTTTT.

The chain employs TRBV11-3 and TRBJ2-5, with TRBD1 matching over 10 bases. The CDR3 runs to 15 residues. Germline V CDR1 and CDR2: SGHNT, YENEEA. The V gene end was trimmed by 5 bases and the J gene end by 0 bases; junction bases not matched to a gene: 3. CDR3 coding DNA: TGTGCCAGCAGCCAGGGACAGGGGAACCAAGAGACCCAGTACTTC. Translation gives CASSQGQGNQETQYF.

The chain has TRBV5-1 and TRBJ1-3; 12 nucleotides agree with TRBD1. The CDR3 has 16 amino acids. With 5 bases clipped from V and 8 bases from J, the junction kept 11 bases outside the gene matches. CDR1 is SGHRS, CDR2 YFSETQ, per germline. The DNA of the CDR3 is TGCGCCAGCAGAGGGGGACAGGGGGCTTGGTCGGACACCATATATTTT. Amino acid sequence: CASRGGQGAWSDTIYF.

CDR3: CASSLRGVDNEQFF. For the CDR3, the DNA is TGCGCCAGCAGCTTACGGGGTGTGGATAATGAGCAGTTCTTC. The V call is TRBV5-1, the J call TRBJ2-1; D possibly corresponds to TRBD2 (5 bases). With 2 bases removed from V and 7 bases from J, the gap between germline ends came to 13 bases. CDR1 and CDR2 (germline): SGHRS, YFSETQ. This CDR3 contains 14 residues.

The chain couples TRBV9 to TRBJ1-1, with D tentatively TRBD1 (5 bases). V dropped 4 bases and J dropped 7 bases, with 17 bases sitting between them. The CDR3 runs 14 residues. CDR1 is SGDLS and CDR2 is YYNGEE in the germline V gene. CDR3 in amino acids: CASSQNSGPGEAFF. In DNA form, the CDR3 reads TGTGCCAGCAGCCAAAATTCGGGGCCCGGTGAAGCTTTCTTT.

The chain has TRBV10-3 and TRBJ2-5; 10 bases are shared with TRBD1. CDR3 length equals 14 residues. CDR1 and CDR2 (germline): ENHRY, SYGVKD. V was clipped by 10 bases and J by 1 base; unmatched bases: 6. CDR3 nucleotide sequence: TGTGCCACGTCGAGGACAGGGGGCCAAGAGACCCAGTACTTC. Its translation is CATSRTGGQETQYF.

The gene calls are TRBV5-4 and TRBJ2-7; D may be TRBD1 or TRBD2 (5 bases each). In germline, CDR1 is SGHNT, CDR2 YYREEE (reference sequence). The CDR3 has 15 amino acids. V shed 4 bases and J shed 3 bases, with 17 bases lying between them. CDR3 in amino acids: CASSPGTANNYEQYV. The CDR3 region has the DNA TGTGCCAGCAGCCCCGGGACGGCAAACAACTACGAGCAGTACGTC.

The V and J genes are TRBV30 and TRBJ2-2, with TRBD1 matching 8 bases. Germline CDR1 and CDR2: GTSNPN and SVGIG (reference sequence). V gave up 0 bases and J gave up 6 bases; unmatched junction bases: 9. The CDR3 covers 16 residues. CDR3 DNA: TGTGCCTGGAGTGTTGCAAGGACAGGGTCGGCCGGGGAGCTGTTTTTT. It translates to CAWSVARTGSAGELFF.

This clone has a single count. The chain uses TRBV12-5 and TRBJ2-7, with 8 positions matching TRBD1. Germline V lookup: CDR1 LGHNT, CDR2 FRNRAP. The trim removed 1 base at V and 5 bases at J, leaving 1 base unmatched. This CDR3 is built from 13 residues. The CDR3 loop is CASGLADRDEQYV. For the CDR3, the DNA is TGTGCTAGTGGTTTGGCGGACAGGGACGAGCAGTACGTC.

This chain uses TRBV24-1 with TRBJ1-6; no reliable D call. Germline V lookup: CDR1 KGHDR, CDR2 SFDVKD. The CDR3 runs 13 residues. V lost 6 bases, J lost 7 bases, and 9 bases lay in between. The CDR3 loop reads CATSRDGNSPLHF. The CDR3 DNA reads TGTGCCACCAGTAGAGACGGAAATTCACCCCTCCACTTT.

This chain links TRBV11-3 with TRBJ1-3; a weak D match, TRBD1 (6 bases). V lost 2 bases, J lost 6 bases, and 11 bases lay in between. Germline V gives CDR1 SGHNT, CDR2 YENEEA. CDR3 length: 14 residues. The CDR3 here is CASSLSGAVNTIYF. Written as DNA, the CDR3 is TGTGCCAGCAGCTTATCAGGGGCAGTAAACACCATATATTTT. The whole variable domain, remainder taken from reference TRBV11-3 and TRBJ1-3, is EAGVVQSPRYKIIEKKQPVAFWCNPISGHNTLYWYLQNLGQGPELLIRYENEEAVDDSQLPKDRFSAERLKGVDSTLKIQPAELGDSAVYLCASSLSGAVNTIYFGEGSWLTVV.

This chain uses TRBV5-1 with TRBJ1-1, with D perhaps matching TRBD1 (5 bases). CDR3 size: 16 residues. CDR1 is SGHRS and CDR2 is YFSETQ in the germline V gene. V lost 1 base and J lost 1, with 14 bases in between. CDR3 amino acids: CASSLNNQGPNTEAFF. CDR3 nucleotides: TGCGCCAGCAGCTTGAATAATCAGGGCCCGAACACTGAAGCTTTCTTT.

The chain has TRBV5-1 and TRBJ2-6; D unresolved. Germline CDR1 reads SGHRS; CDR2 reads YFSETQ. V was clipped by 2 bases and J by 0 bases, with 12 bases between them. This CDR3 comprises 17 residues. The CDR3 nucleotides are TGCGCCAGCAGCTTCCAGACTGGAAGCTCTGGGGCCAACGTCCTGACTTTC. Its translation: CASSFQTGSSGANVLTF.

J is TRBJ1-5 and V is TRBV24-1; D may be TRBD1 (6 bases). The germline V gene has CDR1 KGHDR and CDR2 SFDVKD. The CDR3 has 16 amino acids. Trimming left V 2 bases short and J 3 bases short, with 13 bases between. Written as DNA, the CDR3 is TGTGCCACCAGTGATTCGCTTTGGGGGCTCAATCAGCCCCAGCATTTT. Protein sequence: CATSDSLWGLNQPQHF.

V and J are TRBV10-2 and TRBJ2-7; D gene unclear. The CDR3 sequence is 12 residues long. The germline V gene encodes CDR1 WSHSY and CDR2 SAAADI. The V gene lost 4 bases and the J gene lost 4 bases, with 8 bases spanning the gap. The CDR3 sequence is CASSAAGYEQYV. In DNA form, the CDR3 reads TGCGCCAGCAGTGCTGCTGGGTACGAGCAGTACGTC.

J is TRBJ2-6 and V is TRBV19, with a weak D call TRBD1 (6 bases). The V gene's germline CDR1 is LNHDA and CDR2 SQIVND (reference sequence). The CDR3 runs to 17 residues. V was trimmed by 11 bases and J by 3 bases, leaving 23 bases between them. The CDR3 DNA follows: TGTGCCTCAACGGGACAAATAGGACCCAATGGGGCCAACGTCCTGACTTTC. This encodes CASTGQIGPNGANVLTF. Using reference TRBV19 and TRBJ2-6 for the parts outside the CDR3, the full variable domain is DGGITQSPKYLFRKEGQNVTLSCEQNLNHDAMYWYRQDPGQGLRLIYYSQIVNDFQKGDIAEGYSVSREKKESFPLTVTSAQKNPTAFYLCASTGQIGPNGANVLTFGAGSRLTVL.

The rearrangement links TRBV2 to TRBJ1-1; D unclear. The V end lost 6 bases, the J end lost 4 bases, and 12 bases lay between the germline ends. In germline, CDR1 is SNHLY, CDR2 FYNNEI. The CDR3 is 13 residues long. The CDR3, as DNA: TGTGCCAGCAGAACAGCGCAATCCACTGAAGCTTTCTTT. It is translated as CASRTAQSTEAFF.

The chain couples TRBV2 to TRBJ2-1, with D tentatively TRBD1 (7 bases). The ends were cut back, 7 bases at V and 7 bases at J, with 17 bases in the middle. CDR3 size: 14 residues. CDR1 SNHLY and CDR2 FYNNEI come from the germline V gene. This CDR3 reads CASIILAQGNEQFF. In DNA, the CDR3 is TGTGCCAGCATTATACTAGCACAGGGGAATGAGCAGTTCTTC.

The chain couples TRBV3-1 (or the pseudogene TRBV3-2) to TRBJ1-3; a possible D gene is TRBD1 (5 bases). V gave up 3 bases and J gave up 0 bases, with 12 bases separating them. Per germline, CDR1 LGHDT and CDR2 YNNKEL (reference sequence). The CDR3 has 16 residues. This chain's CDR3 is CASSHLRGSSGNTIYF. CDR3 coding DNA: TGTGCCAGCAGCCACTTAAGGGGCAGCTCTGGAAACACCATATATTTT.

The count of this clone is one. The V gene is TRBV7-8, the J gene TRBJ1-4; 11 bases are shared with TRBD1. Germline CDR1 and CDR2: SGHVS and FQNEAQ. CDR3 size: 16 residues. V was pared by 7 bases and J by 6 bases, with 10 bases of the junction left unmatched. The CDR3 sequence: CASNIIPGQGDEKLFF. The CDR3, as DNA: TGTGCCAGCAACATAATACCGGGACAGGGGGATGAAAAACTGTTTTTT.